These T cell receptor beta chains were read from a single sample in a study of early T cells in non-severe SARS-CoV-2 infection. One entry per CDR3 protein results from TCRdb running MiXCR on the 5' RACE reads. The repertoire includes 100,000 to 120,000 distinct CDR3 sequences, 9.5% to 13% of them detected once, and around 3% sits in the top ten. Sequencing input: whole blood. These receptors were taken from an adult who was a healthcare worker with PCR-confirmed SARS-CoV-2 infection or an uninfected control (not recorded which). CDR3s include the opening cysteine and the closing phenylalanine or tryptophan. D genes are given only for firm matches. Not every row has a clone size; where given, it reads once, few, many or a size class.

TRBJ2-3 | TRBV5-1 | few | . | TGCGCCAGCAGCTTTGGGCCCGGGGATACGCAGTATTTT | CASSFGPGDTQYF
TRBJ2-5 | TRBV24-1 | many | . | TGTGCCACCAGTGATTCGAGCACCCCTACCCAAGAGACCCAGTACTTC | CATSDSSTPTQETQYF
TRBJ1-6 | TRBV27 | . | . | TGTGCCAGCAGTTCCCTAATGGGGGGGCTGTCCCTCCACTTT | CASSSLMGGLSLHF
TRBJ2-7 | TRBV28 | few | . | TGTGCCAGCAGTTTATCCCACAGGGTACCCGAGCAGTACTTC | CASSLSHRVPEQYF
TRBJ2-3 | TRBV20-1 | . | . | TGCAGTGCTAGCGAGGGCTCAGGCACAGATACGCAGTATTTT | CSASEGSGTDTQYF
TRBJ2-1 | TRBV6-5 | many | TRBD2 | TGTGCCAGCAGGCGGACTAGCGGGTTCTACAATGAGCAGTTCTTC | CASRRTSGFYNEQFF
TRBJ1-4 | TRBV28 | few | . | TGTGCCAGCACCCTGTTAGGTGAAAAACTGTTTTTT | CASTLLGEKLFF
TRBJ2-7 | TRBV12-3/TRBV12-4 | few | TRBD2 | TGTGCCAGCAGTGCGACTAGCGGGAGGGTCTACGAGCAGTACTTC | CASSATSGRVYEQYF
TRBJ2-3 | TRBV12-3/TRBV12-4 | many | . | TGTGCCAGCAGTTTCCGACGGAGTGATACGCAGTATTTT | CASSFRRSDTQYF
TRBJ1-5 | TRBV12-3/TRBV12-4 | . | TRBD1 | TGTGCCAGCAGGGGACAGGGAAATCAGCCCCAGCATTTT | CASRGQGNQPQHF
TRBJ2-1 | TRBV6-1 | few | TRBD2 | TGTGCCAGCAGTGTCACAGCGGGGAATGAGCAGTTCTTC | CASSVTAGNEQFF
TRBJ2-1 | TRBV28 | . | . | TGTGCCAGCAGTTCTACGACTAGAGGGAGCTCCTACAATGAGCAGTTCTTC | CASSSTTRGSSYNEQFF